The present TCR beta chain was sequenced within a study of T cell changes during pregnancy in multiple sclerosis. CDR1 and CDR2 (germline): SEHNR, FQNEAQ (reference sequence). This CDR3 contains 14 residues. The V gene lost 3 bases and the J gene lost 6 bases, with 15 bases spanning the gap. Profiling relied on immunoSEQ multiplex PCR, and the TCRdb table lists in-frame clones only, not all of them. The data hold around 75,000 clones, with 91% observed a single time. V is TRBV7-9 and J is TRBJ2-7; possible D gene TRBD1, 5 bases. The material sequenced was CD4+ T cells from peripheral blood mononuclear cells, taken in the third trimester of pregnancy. This clonotype was obtained from a female donor in good health, enrolled as a control in a pregnancy study. Here the CDR3 reads CASSLAGKGAEQYF. CDR3 bases: TGTGCCAGCAGCTTGGCAGGGAAAGGGGCCGAGCAGTACTTC.